Below, 17 T cell receptor beta chains from the same sample are listed, as sequenced in a study of response to subunit inactivated influenza vaccine. TCRdb recomputed calls from the RT-PCR reads with MiXCR, one row per CDR3 protein. The repertoire holds 600,000 to 700,000 distinct CDR3 sequences, with less than 15% as singletons. The sequencing here drew on PBMCs from blood, taken around 14 days before vaccination. The receptors were gathered from a man aged 50-59 years who received an inactivated influenza vaccine.

The J gene is TRBJ1-2, the V gene TRBV20-1; D is undetermined. Germline CDR1 reads DFQATT; CDR2 reads SNEGSKA (reference sequence). This CDR3 contains 15 residues. V was trimmed by 0 bases and J by 0 bases, leaving 11 bases between them. CDR3 loop: CSARDLLGSNYGYTF. Here the CDR3 DNA reads TGCAGTGCTAGAGATCTGCTGGGGTCTAACTATGGCTACACCTTC.

This clonotype was picked up a small number of times. The chain carries TRBV29-1 and TRBJ2-7, with D possibly TRBD1 on 6 matching bases. Trimming took 4 bases from V and 5 from J, leaving 18 bases between them. The CDR3 covers 14 residues. From germline, CDR1 is SQVTM and CDR2 ANQGSEA. The CDR3 protein is CSVASHRVPHEQYF. The DNA of the CDR3 is TGCAGCGTTGCAAGCCACAGGGTCCCCCACGAGCAGTACTTC.

The chain employs TRBV5-1 and TRBJ2-2; TRBD2 agrees at 7 bases. Germline CDR1 SGHRS, CDR2 YFSETQ. The CDR3 has 13 amino acids. Trimming at V came to 7 bases and at J to 3 bases, leaving 3 bases not matched to a gene. This chain's CDR3 is CASRLADTGELFF. CDR3 sequence (DNA): TGCGCCAGCCGGCTAGCGGACACCGGGGAGCTGTTTTTT.

This clonotype has at least ten counts. This sequence joins TRBV7-2 and TRBJ2-1; 11 nucleotides match TRBD1. J lost 7 bases, V lost 0 bases, and 2 bases had no gene match. CDR1 is SGHTA, CDR2 FQGNSA, per germline. The CDR3 runs to 15 residues. The CDR3 loop is CASSLAGQGANEQFF. The CDR3 DNA reads as TGTGCCAGCAGCTTAGCTGGACAGGGGGCGAATGAGCAGTTCTTC.

This clonotype was counted a few times. CDR3 nucleotides: TGTGCCAGCATTGACAAAACCTACGAGCAGTACTTC. Its translation: CASIDKTYEQYF. J is TRBJ2-7 and V is TRBV28; D is unresolved. The germline V and J ends were trimmed by 7 bases and 2 bases, with 9 bases remaining between them. Germline-derived CDR1 and CDR2 are MDHEN and SYDVKM. This CDR3 is built from 12 residues.

The table lists this clonotype with a few counts. The gene calls are TRBV7-6 and TRBJ2-7; 10 bases fit TRBD2. J gave up 3 bases and V 5 bases, and 7 bases lay outside the gene matches. The CDR3 is 15 amino acids. The germline gives CDR1 SGHVS, CDR2 FNYEAQ. In DNA form, the CDR3 reads TGTGCCAGCAGCCCACTAGCGGGACCCGACTACGAGCAGTACTTC. The encoded protein is CASSPLAGPDYEQYF.

The chain has TRBV7-2 and TRBJ1-6; D is unclear. This CDR3 has 16 residues. Germline V gene lookup returns CDR1 SGHTA and CDR2 FQGNSA. Trimming took off 2 bases at V and 10 bases at J, with 18 bases between the two ends. Written as DNA, the CDR3 is TGTGCCAGCAGCTTAACCCTTGTGCTTATGGGGTCACCCCTCCACTTT. Its translation is CASSLTLVLMGSPLHF.

This clonotype was picked up a small number of times. The rearrangement uses TRBV19 and TRBJ2-1; D uncertain. This CDR3 has 14 amino acids. V lost 3 bases to trimming and J lost 0 bases, with 6 bases between them. CDR1 LNHDA and CDR2 SQIVND come from the germline V gene (reference sequence). CDR3 amino acids: CASSISNSYNEQFF. The CDR3 DNA reads TGTGCCAGTAGTATTTCCAACTCCTACAATGAGCAGTTCTTC.

In this sample, this clonotype turned up a few times. The rearrangement joins TRBV15 to TRBJ2-7; D tentatively reads TRBD1 or TRBD2 (5 bases each). V was trimmed by 0 bases and J by 7 bases, leaving 13 bases between them. This CDR3 comprises 14 residues. CDR1 LNHNV and CDR2 YYDKDF come from the germline V gene (reference sequence). The CDR3 region has the DNA TGTGCCACCAGCAGAGATGGGACCTTGAGAGAGCAGTACTTC. This codes for CATSRDGTLREQYF.

There are many counts of this clonotype. This chain joins TRBV20-1 and TRBJ1-5; a possible D gene is TRBD1 (5 bases). The CDR3 contains 14 residues. Trimming took off 6 bases at V and 0 bases at J, with 12 bases between the two ends. CDR1 and CDR2 from the germline V gene are DFQATT and SNEGSKA (reference sequence). CDR3 nucleotide sequence: TGCAGTGCGAGACAGATTCTTAGCAATCAGCCCCAGCATTTT. Residues: CSARQILSNQPQHF.

This rearrangement joins TRBV7-6 to TRBJ2-3; tentatively, D is TRBD2 (5 bases). The V and J ends lost 1 base and 2 bases respectively, with 10 bases between them. The V gene's germline CDR1 is SGHVS and CDR2 FNYEAQ. CDR3 length equals 15 residues. The CDR3 nucleotides are TGTGCCAGCAGCTTAGTTGCGGGCCCCACAGATACGCAGTATTTT. It encodes CASSLVAGPTDTQYF.

V usage is TRBV5-4 and J usage is TRBJ2-2; 7 positions agree with TRBD1. Germline V gene lookup returns CDR1 SGHNT and CDR2 YYREEE (reference sequence). The ends lost 5 bases at V and 1 base at J; junction bases unmatched: 11. The CDR3 spans 17 residues. DNA for the CDR3: TGTGCCAGCAGTCCACCGGGACAGTCGTGGAACACCGGGGAGCTGTTTTTT. It translates to CASSPPGQSWNTGELFF.

The sample holds many counts of this clonotype. The chain has TRBV28 and TRBJ2-7, with a possible D match to TRBD1 (6 bases). Trimming removed 1 base at V and 4 bases at J, with 11 bases between. Germline V CDR1 and CDR2: MDHEN, SYDVKM. There are 14 residues in the CDR3. The CDR3 protein is CASSLSAGVYEQYF. The CDR3 nucleotides are TGTGCCAGCAGTTTATCCGCAGGGGTATACGAGCAGTACTTC.

This clonotype was seen many times. The genes are TRBV7-9 and TRBJ2-7; D gene uncertain. Germline V gene lookup returns CDR1 SEHNR and CDR2 FQNEAQ (reference sequence). Trimming removed 3 bases at V and 4 bases at J, with 7 bases between. This CDR3 comprises 12 residues. CDR3 in DNA: TGTGCCAGCAGCTTCCCCGGGTACGAGCAGTACTTC. Its translation: CASSFPGYEQYF.

This clonotype has more than one count but fewer than ten. The chain joins TRBV5-1 to TRBJ2-7; a weak D match, TRBD1 (5 bases). The V and J ends lost 0 bases and 6 bases respectively, with 10 bases between them. CDR1 is SGHRS, CDR2 YFSETQ, per germline. The CDR3 sequence is 13 residues long. CDR3 sequence (DNA): TGCGCCAGCAGCTTGGGACAGCTTTTCGAGCAGTACTTC. This sequence encodes CASSLGQLFEQYF.

The chain carries TRBV29-1 and TRBJ2-5; 7 bases agree with TRBD1. The CDR3 loop spans 17 amino acids. CDR1 is SQVTM, CDR2 ANQGSEA, per germline. J gave up 1 base and V 6 bases, and 17 bases lay outside the gene matches. The DNA for the CDR3 is TGCAGCGTCGCACCGATTTCCCCGGGACAGCTCCAAGAGACCCAGTACTTC. It codes for CSVAPISPGQLQETQYF.

There are a few counts of this clonotype. J is TRBJ2-7 and V is TRBV28; 8 bases are shared with TRBD2. Germline values: CDR1 MDHEN, CDR2 SYDVKM. The junction had 15 bases not matched to a gene; V was cut back by 5 bases and J by 9 bases. The CDR3 contains 15 residues. CDR3 in DNA: TGTGCCAGCAGTGAGGATAGCGGGATAACTAGATGGCAGTACTTC. It encodes CASSEDSGITRWQYF.